This T cell receptor beta chain is from a study of T cell responses to AZD1222 COVID-19 vaccine. Study outcomes and limitations: Sampling that yielded the repertoires occurred only after the peak T cell response. Recipients of two AZD1222 doses showed rising Spike-specific TCR breadth and depth. In a largely white British group with more females than males, clonal diversity was possibly underestimated. The reported proportion of spike-specific TCRs targeting unmutated variant regions was nearly half.

As concerns this clone: What it binds is not known.

This CDR3 comprises 12 residues. The germline V and J ends were trimmed by 1 base and 3 bases, with 6 bases remaining between them. CDR1 is GTSNPN, CDR2 SVGIG, per germline (reference sequence). The assay was immunoSEQ multiplex PCR, and TCRdb's table has in-frame clones only and misses some. The table records 130,000 or so clones, about 90% of them present only once. This clonotype originated in an adult who received the MenACWY meningococcal vaccine as a control. The V and J genes are TRBV30 and TRBJ1-2, with D possibly being TRBD1 (5 bases). Sequencing used peripheral blood, obtained 28 days after the second dose of the MenACWY control vaccine. The CDR3 region has the DNA TGTGCCTGGAGTGCGGGGGACTATGGCTACACCTTC. Its translation is CAWSAGDYGYTF.